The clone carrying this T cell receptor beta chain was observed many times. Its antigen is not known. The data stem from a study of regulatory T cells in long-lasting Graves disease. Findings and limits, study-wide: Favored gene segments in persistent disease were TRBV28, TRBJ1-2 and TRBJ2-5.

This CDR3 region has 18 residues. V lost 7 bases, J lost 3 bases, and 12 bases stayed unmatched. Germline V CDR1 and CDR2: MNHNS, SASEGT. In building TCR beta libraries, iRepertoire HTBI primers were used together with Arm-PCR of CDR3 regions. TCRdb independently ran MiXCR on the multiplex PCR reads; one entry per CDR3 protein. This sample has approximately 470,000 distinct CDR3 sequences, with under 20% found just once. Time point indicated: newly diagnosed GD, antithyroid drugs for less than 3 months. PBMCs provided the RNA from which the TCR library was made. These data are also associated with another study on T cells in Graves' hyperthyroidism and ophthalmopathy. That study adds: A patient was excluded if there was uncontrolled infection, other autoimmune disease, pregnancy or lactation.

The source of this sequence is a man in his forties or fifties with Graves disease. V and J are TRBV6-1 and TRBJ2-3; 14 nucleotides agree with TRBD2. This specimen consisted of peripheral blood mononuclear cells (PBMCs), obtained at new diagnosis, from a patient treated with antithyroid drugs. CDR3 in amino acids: CASKTRPGLAGATDTQYF. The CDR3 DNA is TGTGCCAGCAAGACGAGACCGGGACTAGCGGGAGCAACAGATACGCAGTATTTT.